The rows below give T cell receptor beta chains drawn from one sample of a study of blood T cell repertoires in COVID-19. Measured with immunoSEQ multiplex PCR; TCRdb has only the in-frame clones, and not every one. The sample contains 200,000 to 250,000 clones, roughly 86% of which appear only once. The source material was peripheral blood. These receptors originate from a woman at least 80 years old with COVID-19, enrolled during active disease. The CDR3 runs from the conserved cysteine through the conserved F or W. The D gene is left open where the match is weak. The listing skips clone size in some rows; elsewhere it reads once, few, many or a size class.

J gene: TRBJ1-2; D gene: -; clone size: -; V gene: TRBV24-1; CDR3 protein: CATSDLRGYGYTF; CDR3 DNA: TGTGCCACCAGTGATCTCCGGGGCTATGGCTACACCTTC
J gene: TRBJ1-2; D gene: -; clone size: few; V gene: TRBV5-6; CDR3 protein: CASSLGRTDYGYTF; CDR3 DNA: TGTGCCAGCAGCTTGGGCAGGACTGACTATGGCTACACCTTC
J gene: TRBJ2-2; D gene: -; clone size: -; V gene: TRBV19; CDR3 protein: CASSTGDPGTGELFF; CDR3 DNA: TGTGCCAGTAGTACAGGGGACCCGGGCACCGGGGAGCTGTTTTTT
J gene: TRBJ2-5; D gene: -; clone size: -; V gene: TRBV5-8; CDR3 protein: CASSEGRTEQETQYF; CDR3 DNA: TGTGCCAGCAGCGAGGGCCGGACAGAACAAGAGACCCAGTACTTC
J gene: TRBJ1-1; D gene: -; clone size: -; V gene: TRBV11-3; CDR3 protein: CASSLEGGTEAFF; CDR3 DNA: TGTGCCAGCAGCTTAGAGGGAGGCACTGAAGCTTTCTTT
J gene: TRBJ1-1; D gene: -; clone size: -; V gene: TRBV7-9; CDR3 protein: CASSVQASNTEAFF; CDR3 DNA: TGTGCCAGCAGCGTACAGGCCTCGAACACTGAAGCTTTCTTT
J gene: TRBJ2-1; D gene: TRBD1; clone size: -; V gene: TRBV2; CDR3 protein: CASSDRGQPYNEQFF; CDR3 DNA: TGTGCCAGCAGTGACCGGGGACAGCCTTACAATGAGCAGTTCTTC
J gene: TRBJ2-5; D gene: TRBD2; clone size: -; V gene: TRBV3-1/TRBV3-2; CDR3 protein: CASSQDLAGVLGAQYF; CDR3 DNA: TGTGCCAGCAGCCAAGATTTAGCGGGGGTCCTAGGGGCCCAGTACTTC
J gene: TRBJ1-6; D gene: -; clone size: -; V gene: TRBV19; CDR3 protein: CASSIGGAGYSPLHF; CDR3 DNA: TGTGCCAGTAGTATAGGTGGGGCAGGGTATTCACCCCTCCACTTT
J gene: TRBJ2-1; D gene: TRBD1; clone size: once; V gene: TRBV7-2; CDR3 protein: CASSSLQGVEQFF; CDR3 DNA: TGTGCCAGCAGCTCACTCCAGGGGGTTGAGCAGTTCTTC
J gene: TRBJ1-3; D gene: TRBD1; clone size: -; V gene: TRBV18; CDR3 protein: CASSPFSGTGNSGNTIYF; CDR3 DNA: TGTGCCAGCTCACCATTTTCCGGGACAGGGAATTCTGGAAACACCATATATTTT
J gene: TRBJ1-3; D gene: -; clone size: -; V gene: TRBV18; CDR3 protein: CASSPLLQTATSGNTIYF; CDR3 DNA: TGTGCCAGCTCACCACTCCTTCAGACAGCGACCTCTGGAAACACCATATATTTT
J gene: TRBJ2-7; D gene: -; clone size: -; V gene: TRBV7-9; CDR3 protein: CASSSPRGGTYEQYF; CDR3 DNA: TGTGCCAGCAGCTCCCCGAGGGGGGGAACCTACGAGCAGTACTTC
J gene: TRBJ1-6; D gene: -; clone size: -; V gene: TRBV7-9; CDR3 protein: CASSRSGSPLHF; CDR3 DNA: TGTGCCAGCAGCCGCTCGGGTTCACCCCTCCACTTT
J gene: TRBJ1-1; D gene: -; clone size: -; V gene: TRBV7-9; CDR3 protein: CASGTGLNTEAFF; CDR3 DNA: TGTGCCAGCGGAACAGGGTTGAACACTGAAGCTTTCTTT
J gene: TRBJ1-6; D gene: -; clone size: -; V gene: TRBV3-1/TRBV3-2; CDR3 protein: CASKEQTGGNSPLHF; CDR3 DNA: TGTGCCAGCAAGGAGCAGACAGGAGGTAATTCACCCCTCCACTTT
J gene: TRBJ1-1; D gene: -; clone size: once; V gene: TRBV2; CDR3 protein: CASSEALGGNTEAFF; CDR3 DNA: TGTGCCAGCAGTGAAGCGCTAGGGGGGAACACTGAAGCTTTCTTT
J gene: TRBJ1-3; D gene: -; clone size: few; V gene: TRBV11-2; CDR3 protein: CASSLPGGPGNTIYF; CDR3 DNA: TGTGCCAGCAGCTTACCGGGGGGCCCTGGAAACACCATATATTTT
J gene: TRBJ2-1; D gene: TRBD1; clone size: -; V gene: TRBV11-2; CDR3 protein: CASSYGQGVYNEQFF; CDR3 DNA: TGTGCCAGCAGTTATGGACAGGGGGTTTACAATGAGCAGTTCTTC
J gene: TRBJ1-5; D gene: -; clone size: -; V gene: TRBV28; CDR3 protein: CASSIGTLGRQPQHF; CDR3 DNA: TGTGCCAGCAGTATCGGGACTCTTGGCAGGCAGCCCCAGCATTTT
J gene: TRBJ1-1; D gene: -; clone size: -; V gene: TRBV3-1/TRBV3-2; CDR3 protein: CASSQSTASEAFF; CDR3 DNA: TGTGCCAGCAGCCAATCGACAGCAAGTGAAGCTTTCTTT
J gene: TRBJ2-3; D gene: TRBD1; clone size: -; V gene: TRBV5-8; CDR3 protein: CASSFGYRGSSTDTQYF; CDR3 DNA: TGTGCCAGCAGCTTCGGCTACAGGGGTTCTAGCACAGATACGCAGTATTTT
J gene: TRBJ2-1; D gene: -; clone size: -; V gene: TRBV30; CDR3 protein: CAWSVPTSFNEQFF; CDR3 DNA: TGTGCCTGGAGTGTCCCGACTAGTTTCAATGAGCAGTTCTTC
J gene: TRBJ1-2; D gene: -; clone size: -; V gene: TRBV19; CDR3 protein: CASSMSGGRDNYGYTF; CDR3 DNA: TGTGCCAGTAGTATGTCCGGCGGGAGAGATAACTATGGCTACACCTTC
J gene: TRBJ2-7; D gene: TRBD2; clone size: -; V gene: TRBV7-8; CDR3 protein: CASSFYGTSGADEQYF; CDR3 DNA: TGTGCCAGCAGCTTTTACGGGACTAGCGGGGCCGACGAGCAGTACTTC
J gene: TRBJ1-1; D gene: TRBD1; clone size: -; V gene: TRBV28; CDR3 protein: CASSLVTGRVGGSTEAFF; CDR3 DNA: TGTGCCAGCAGTTTGGTGACAGGGCGAGTTGGAGGGAGCACTGAAGCTTTCTTT
J gene: TRBJ2-1; D gene: -; clone size: -; V gene: TRBV3-1/TRBV3-2; CDR3 protein: CASSQDGGVPYNEQFF; CDR3 DNA: TGTGCCAGCAGCCAAGATGGCGGGGTTCCCTACAATGAGCAGTTCTTC
J gene: TRBJ2-3; D gene: TRBD2; clone size: -; V gene: TRBV29-1; CDR3 protein: CSVEGWTSGGATDTQYF; CDR3 DNA: TGCAGCGTTGAAGGGTGGACTAGCGGGGGGGCTACAGATACGCAGTATTTT
J gene: TRBJ1-2; D gene: -; clone size: -; V gene: TRBV5-6; CDR3 protein: CASSQDRSYGYTF; CDR3 DNA: TGTGCCAGCAGCCAAGACAGGAGCTATGGCTACACCTTC
J gene: TRBJ2-1; D gene: TRBD1; clone size: once; V gene: TRBV19; CDR3 protein: CASSQPPGQGAGEQFF; CDR3 DNA: TGTGCCAGTAGTCAACCTCCGGGACAGGGAGCCGGTGAGCAGTTCTTC
J gene: TRBJ1-5; D gene: -; clone size: -; V gene: TRBV2; CDR3 protein: CASSEVYQGNQPQHF; CDR3 DNA: TGTGCCAGCAGTGAAGTATACCAGGGCAATCAGCCCCAGCATTTT
J gene: TRBJ1-1; D gene: -; clone size: -; V gene: TRBV29-1; CDR3 protein: CSVRRITEAFF; CDR3 DNA: TGCAGCGTGAGGCGGATTACTGAAGCTTTCTTT
J gene: TRBJ1-5; D gene: TRBD1; clone size: -; V gene: TRBV4-1; CDR3 protein: CASSQDLGGPTMAQHF; CDR3 DNA: TGCGCCAGCAGCCAAGATCTAGGGGGCCCCACGATGGCCCAGCATTTT
J gene: TRBJ2-3; D gene: -; clone size: -; V gene: TRBV18; CDR3 protein: CASSPPMAGSADTQYF; CDR3 DNA: TGTGCCAGCTCCCCACCAATGGCAGGTTCCGCAGATACGCAGTATTTT
J gene: TRBJ1-4; D gene: -; clone size: -; V gene: TRBV6-5; CDR3 protein: CASASHSGGNEKLFF; CDR3 DNA: TGTGCCAGCGCATCCCATAGCGGGGGCAATGAAAAACTGTTTTTT
J gene: TRBJ2-7; D gene: TRBD1; clone size: -; V gene: TRBV28; CDR3 protein: CASSLPGQTHYEQYF; CDR3 DNA: TGTGCCAGCAGTCTACCGGGACAGACACACTACGAGCAGTACTTC
J gene: TRBJ1-1; D gene: TRBD1; clone size: -; V gene: TRBV27; CDR3 protein: CASRDRGDTEAFF; CDR3 DNA: TGTGCCAGCCGGGACAGAGGGGACACTGAAGCTTTCTTT
J gene: TRBJ2-3; D gene: -; clone size: -; V gene: TRBV27; CDR3 protein: CASSSRLNTQYF; CDR3 DNA: TGTGCCAGCAGTTCGCGACTAAATACGCAGTATTTT
J gene: TRBJ2-3; D gene: -; clone size: -; V gene: TRBV3-1/TRBV3-2; CDR3 protein: CASSPLGPTDTQYF; CDR3 DNA: TGTGCCAGCAGCCCCCTGGGCCCGACAGATACGCAGTATTTT
J gene: TRBJ1-1; D gene: TRBD1; clone size: -; V gene: TRBV2; CDR3 protein: CASRDPRQGIAEAFF; CDR3 DNA: TGTGCCAGCAGGGACCCGAGACAGGGGATCGCTGAAGCTTTCTTT
J gene: TRBJ2-7; D gene: -; clone size: -; V gene: TRBV2; CDR3 protein: CASSEGNRRYEQYF; CDR3 DNA: TGTGCCAGCAGTGAAGGAAACAGACGCTACGAGCAGTACTTC
J gene: TRBJ2-7; D gene: TRBD1; clone size: few; V gene: TRBV7-2; CDR3 protein: CASSLALRQGEQYF; CDR3 DNA: TGTGCCAGCAGCTTAGCGCTACGACAGGGAGAGCAGTACTTC
J gene: TRBJ1-4; D gene: -; clone size: -; V gene: TRBV29-1; CDR3 protein: CSVLDGGEKLFF; CDR3 DNA: TGCAGCGTCCTAGACGGAGGTGAAAAACTGTTTTTT
J gene: TRBJ2-3; D gene: -; clone size: -; V gene: TRBV5-1; CDR3 protein: CASSRPQGSTDTQYF; CDR3 DNA: TGCGCCAGCAGCCGACCCCAGGGAAGCACAGATACGCAGTATTTT